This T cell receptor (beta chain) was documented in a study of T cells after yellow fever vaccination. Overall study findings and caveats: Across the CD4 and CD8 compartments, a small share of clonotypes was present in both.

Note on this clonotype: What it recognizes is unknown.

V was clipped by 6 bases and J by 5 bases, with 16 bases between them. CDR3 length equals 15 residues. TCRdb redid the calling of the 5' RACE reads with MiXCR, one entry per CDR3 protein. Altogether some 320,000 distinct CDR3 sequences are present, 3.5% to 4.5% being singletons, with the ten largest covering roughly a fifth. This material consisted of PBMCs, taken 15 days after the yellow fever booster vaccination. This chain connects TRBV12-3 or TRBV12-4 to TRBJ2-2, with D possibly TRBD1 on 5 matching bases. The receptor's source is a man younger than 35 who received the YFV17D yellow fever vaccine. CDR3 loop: CASRPRVGETGELFF. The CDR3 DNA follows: TGTGCCAGCAGACCCAGGGTAGGGGAAACCGGGGAGCTGTTTTTT.